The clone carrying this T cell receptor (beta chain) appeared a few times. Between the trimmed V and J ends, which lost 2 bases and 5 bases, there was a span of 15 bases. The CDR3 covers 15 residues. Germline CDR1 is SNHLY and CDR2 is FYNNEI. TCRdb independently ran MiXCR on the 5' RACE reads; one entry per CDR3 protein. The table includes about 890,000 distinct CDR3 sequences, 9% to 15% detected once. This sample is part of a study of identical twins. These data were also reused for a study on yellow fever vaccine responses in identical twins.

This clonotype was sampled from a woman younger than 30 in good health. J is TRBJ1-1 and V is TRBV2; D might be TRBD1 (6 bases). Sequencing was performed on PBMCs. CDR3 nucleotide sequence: TGTGCCAGCAGTGAAATCGGACGGGGGCCAACTGAAGCTTTCTTT. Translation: CASSEIGRGPTEAFF.